A selection of T cell receptor beta chains follows, all from one sample in a study of blood T cells in healthy people across ages. In TCRdb, the 5' RACE reads were re-called with MiXCR into one record per CDR3 protein. The data contain roughly 680,000 distinct CDR3 sequences, 52% of them singletons. Sequenced material: blood. The source is a woman of 80 years or more in good health. Each CDR3 is given with its conserved first and last residue. A D gene is named only where the DNA matches it firmly. Size values are once, few and many counts, or a class for expanded clones, and some rows have none.

>TRBV6-7|TRBJ1-2|TRBD1|.
TGTGCCAGCGCAAGCCGGCCGGGACAGGGGGCTGTCTGGTATGGCTACACCTTC
CASASRPGQGAVWYGYTF
>TRBV12-3/TRBV12-4|TRBJ1-1|.|few
TGTGCCAGCAGTTTTGGACACCTGAACACTGAAGCTTTCTTT
CASSFGHLNTEAFF
>TRBV12-3/TRBV12-4|TRBJ1-5|.|.
TGTGCCAGCAGTTTAGCAAGGGGCAATCAGCCCCAGCATTTT
CASSLARGNQPQHF
>TRBV4-3|TRBJ2-1|.|many
TGCGCCAGCAGCCAAGATACCGCAGTAGTGTCCTACAATGAGCAGTTCTTC
CASSQDTAVVSYNEQFF
>TRBV6-5|TRBJ2-1|.|.
TGTGCCAGCAGTTATAACAGGGAGGGTGAGCAGTTCTTC
CASSYNREGEQFF
>TRBV6-5|TRBJ2-3|TRBD2|many
TGTGCCAGCAGTTACTCGGCTAGCGGGCGCACAGATACGCAGTATTTT
CASSYSASGRTDTQYF
>TRBV29-1|TRBJ2-5|TRBD1|.
TGCAGCGTTGACGGGGACAGGGATGGGGAGACCCAGTACTTC
CSVDGDRDGETQYF
>TRBV29-1|TRBJ2-1|.|.
TGCGGCGTTGAAGGGGGGGCCGCCTACAATGAGCAGTTCTTC
CGVEGGAAYNEQFF
>TRBV9|TRBJ1-6|.|many
TGTGCCAGCAGCGTTGGAGGGGAAGGTTCACCCCTCCACTTT
CASSVGGEGSPLHF
>TRBV28|TRBJ1-5|.|many
TGTGCCAGCAGGCGGACCTCGCCTACCTGGCAGCCCCAGCATTTT
CASRRTSPTWQPQHF
>TRBV19|TRBJ1-5|.|few
TGTGCCAGTAGTATATTGGGGGGGCGTCAGCCCCAGCATTTT
CASSILGGRQPQHF
>TRBV29-1|TRBJ1-2|TRBD1|many
TGCAGCGTTGAAGATCGAAGACAGGGGGGTGGCTACACCTTC
CSVEDRRQGGGYTF